Listed below are T cell receptor beta chains from one sample, sequenced in a study of T-cell reconstitution after alpha-beta-depleted transplantation in children. TCRdb itself ran the PCR reads through MiXCR, one entry per CDR3 protein. The table lists over 150,000 distinct CDR3 sequences, approximately 15% of them singletons. The sequenced sample was PBMCs from the stem cell graft donor, obtained from the stem cell graft. Receptors were obtained from a human donor who donated a stem cell graft to a child with acute lymphoblastic leukemia. The CDR3 runs from the conserved cysteine through the conserved F or W. D genes are given only for firm matches. Size is omitted from some rows. Given values are once, few, many or a class for expanded clones.

v_call	clone_size	j_call	d_call	cdr3_nt	cdr3_aa
TRBV7-2	many	TRBJ2-7	.	TGTGCCAGCAGCCAAGTCAGGGGCTACGAGCAGTACTTC	CASSQVRGYEQYF
TRBV12-3/TRBV12-4	many	TRBJ1-2	TRBD1	TGTGCCAGCAGTCTGGGGACAGGGGGCTGGGATGGCTACACCTTC	CASSLGTGGWDGYTF
TRBV5-1	.	TRBJ1-5	.	TGCGCCAGCAGCGAGTACACAGGGAGTGGCAATCAGCCCCAGCATTTT	CASSEYTGSGNQPQHF
TRBV20-1	many	TRBJ2-1	TRBD2	TGCAGTGCTAGAGAAGGAAAAGCGGGAGGGCCCTACAATGAGCAGTTCTTC	CSAREGKAGGPYNEQFF
TRBV30	many	TRBJ2-2	.	TGTGCCTGGAGTCGCCTTGCGAACACCGGGGAGCTGTTTTTT	CAWSRLANTGELFF
TRBV20-1	many	TRBJ1-2	TRBD1	TGCAGCCTGGACAGGGTCTATGGCTACACCTTC	CSLDRVYGYTF
TRBV12-3/TRBV12-4	many	TRBJ1-6	.	TGTGCCAGCAGTTTTAGTACAGGAAATTCACCCCTCCACTTT	CASSFSTGNSPLHF
TRBV28	many	TRBJ2-3	.	TGTGCCAGCAGTTTAACAGGGCGGCATACGCAGTATTTT	CASSLTGRHTQYF
TRBV28	many	TRBJ2-7	.	TGTGCCAGCAGTTTAGCGGAATTCCCCTACGAGCAGTACTTC	CASSLAEFPYEQYF
TRBV15	many	TRBJ2-5	.	TGTGCCACCAGCAGAGATCATGAGACCCAGTACTTC	CATSRDHETQYF
TRBV6-5	many	TRBJ2-5	TRBD2	TGTGCCAGCAGTTTAGCGGGAGCAGAACAAGAGACCCAGTACTTC	CASSLAGAEQETQYF
TRBV3-1	many	TRBJ2-7	.	TGTGCCAGCAGCCAAATGATAAATTCCTACGAGCAGTACTTC	CASSQMINSYEQYF
TRBV29-1	many	TRBJ1-1	.	TGCAGCGTTGATCCGGGGAACACTGAAGCTTTCTTT	CSVDPGNTEAFF
TRBV12-3/TRBV12-4	many	TRBJ1-1	.	TGTGCCAGCAGTTTTGGGGGTATGAACACTGAAGCTTTCTTT	CASSFGGMNTEAFF
TRBV7-8	many	TRBJ2-7	TRBD1	TGTGCCAGCAGCCAACCGACGGGACAGGGGGCGTCCGAGCAGTACTTC	CASSQPTGQGASEQYF
TRBV20-1	many	TRBJ2-1	.	TGCAGTGCTAGAGATGGGCAGGTCAACGCGTTCCGTGAGCAGTTCTTC	CSARDGQVNAFREQFF
TRBV5-1	many	TRBJ2-1	.	TGCGCCAGCAGCTTGGGAGACAACAATGAGCAGTTCTTC	CASSLGDNNEQFF
TRBV7-8	few	TRBJ2-7	.	TGTGCCAGCAGCAAATCCGGCAGGGGCCGCGAGCAGTACTTC	CASSKSGRGREQYF
TRBV20-1	many	TRBJ2-7	.	TGCAGTGCTAGAGATCCGGCAGGGTCCTACGAGCAGTACTTC	CSARDPAGSYEQYF
TRBV7-9	many	TRBJ2-7	.	TGTGCCAGCAGCCTGTGGGACAACTCCTACGAGCAGTACTTC	CASSLWDNSYEQYF
TRBV28	.	TRBJ2-7	.	TGTGCCAGCAGTTTACGCCCTGTGGTTATCTACGAGCAGTACTTC	CASSLRPVVIYEQYF
TRBV12-3/TRBV12-4	many	TRBJ1-1	.	TGTGCCAGCAGTGCTGAAATCGACAGGAAACGCACTGAAGCTTTCTTT	CASSAEIDRKRTEAFF
TRBV24-1	many	TRBJ2-2	.	TGTGCCACCAGTCCTAGCGCGAACACCGGGGAGCTGTTTTTT	CATSPSANTGELFF